This T cell receptor (beta chain) derives from a study of regulatory T cells in long-lasting Graves disease. Through Arm-PCR of CDR3 regions and iRepertoire HTBI primers, TCR beta libraries were built. TCRdb passed the multiplex PCR reads through MiXCR, listing each CDR3 protein once. The top ten clones hold approximately 17% of a sample with 400,000 to 500,000 distinct CDR3 sequences, about 15% of them seen once. This clonotype appeared many times. As to time point: newly diagnosed GD, antithyroid drugs for less than 3 months. With RNA extracted from PBMCs as input, the TCR library was made. The same sample was also studied in work on T cells in Graves' hyperthyroidism and ophthalmopathy.

Sequencing used peripheral blood mononuclear cells (PBMCs), obtained at new diagnosis, from a patient treated with antithyroid drugs. This receptor was identified in a woman in her forties or fifties with Graves disease.

In nucleotides, the CDR3 is TGTGCCAGTAGTAGAAGACAGGGTTTGGTCGGGAACTATGGCTACACCTTC. The encoded protein is CASSRRQGLVGNYGYTF. This sequence joins TRBV19 and TRBJ1-2, with 7 nucleotides matching TRBD1. With V trimmed by 4 bases and J by 2 bases, 13 bases remained unmatched. Germline V lookup: CDR1 LNHDA, CDR2 SQIVND (reference sequence). The CDR3 is made up of 17 amino acids.